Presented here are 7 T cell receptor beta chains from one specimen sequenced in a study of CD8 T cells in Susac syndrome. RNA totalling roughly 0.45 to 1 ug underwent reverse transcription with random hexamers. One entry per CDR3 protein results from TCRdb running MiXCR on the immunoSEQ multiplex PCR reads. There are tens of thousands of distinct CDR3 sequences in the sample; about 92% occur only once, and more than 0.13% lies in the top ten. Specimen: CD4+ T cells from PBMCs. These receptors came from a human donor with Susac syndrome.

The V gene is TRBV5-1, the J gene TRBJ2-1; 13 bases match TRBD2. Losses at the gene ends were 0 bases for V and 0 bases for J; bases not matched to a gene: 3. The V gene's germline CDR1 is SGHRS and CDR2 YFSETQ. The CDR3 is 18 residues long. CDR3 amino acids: CASSLGLAGGGSYNEQFF. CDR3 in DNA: TGCGCCAGCAGCTTGGGACTAGCGGGGGGCGGCTCCTACAATGAGCAGTTCTTC.

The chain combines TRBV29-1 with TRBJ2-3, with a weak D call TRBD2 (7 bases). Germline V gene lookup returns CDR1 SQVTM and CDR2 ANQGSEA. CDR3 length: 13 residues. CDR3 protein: CGGGLPLIGTQYF. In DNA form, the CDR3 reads TGCGGGGGGGGGCTACCCCTCATTGGTACGCAGTATTTT.

This CDR3 is CASSVDNYGYTF. The CDR3 nucleotides are TGTGCCAGCAGCGTAGATAACTATGGCTACACCTTC. The V call is TRBV9, the J call TRBJ1-2; no clear D. V dropped 0 bases and J dropped 1 base, with 1 base sitting between them. Germline loops: CDR1 SGDLS, CDR2 YYNGEE. This CDR3 has 12 residues.

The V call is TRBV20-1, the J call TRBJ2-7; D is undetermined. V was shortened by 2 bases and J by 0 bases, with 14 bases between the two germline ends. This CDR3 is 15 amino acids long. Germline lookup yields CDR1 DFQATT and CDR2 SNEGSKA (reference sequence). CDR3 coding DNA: TGCAGTGCTAGAATCGGCTATCGCAGCTCCTACGAGCAGTACTTC. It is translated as CSARIGYRSSYEQYF.

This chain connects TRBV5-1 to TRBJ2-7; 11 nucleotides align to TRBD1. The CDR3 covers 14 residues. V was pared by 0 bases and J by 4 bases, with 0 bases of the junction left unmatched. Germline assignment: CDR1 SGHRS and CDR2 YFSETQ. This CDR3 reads CASSLGDRGYEQYF. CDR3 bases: TGCGCCAGCAGCTTGGGGGACAGGGGGTACGAGCAGTACTTC.

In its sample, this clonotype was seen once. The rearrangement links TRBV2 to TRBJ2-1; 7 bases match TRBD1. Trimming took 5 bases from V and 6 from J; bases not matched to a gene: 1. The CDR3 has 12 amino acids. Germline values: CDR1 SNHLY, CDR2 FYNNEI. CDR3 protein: CASSRQGNEQFF. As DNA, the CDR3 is TGTGCCAGCAGTAGACAGGGCAATGAGCAGTTCTTC.

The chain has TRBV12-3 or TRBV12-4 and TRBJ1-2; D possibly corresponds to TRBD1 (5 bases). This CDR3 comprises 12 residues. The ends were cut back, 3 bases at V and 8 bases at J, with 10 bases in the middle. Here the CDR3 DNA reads TGTGCCAGCAGTTTGGGGACCTACGGCTACACCTTC. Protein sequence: CASSLGTYGYTF.